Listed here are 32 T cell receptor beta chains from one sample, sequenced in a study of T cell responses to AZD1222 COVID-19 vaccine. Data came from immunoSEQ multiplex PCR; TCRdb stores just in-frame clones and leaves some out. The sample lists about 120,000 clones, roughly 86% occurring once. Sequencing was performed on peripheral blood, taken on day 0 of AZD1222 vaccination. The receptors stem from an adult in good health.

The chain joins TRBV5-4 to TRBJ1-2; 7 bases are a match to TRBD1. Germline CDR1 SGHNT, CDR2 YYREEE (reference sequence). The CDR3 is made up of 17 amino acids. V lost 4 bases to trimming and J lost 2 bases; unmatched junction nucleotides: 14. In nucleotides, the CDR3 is TGTGCCAGCAGCGATGTCCCGGGACAGTTCTCCAACTATGGCTACACCTTC. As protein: CASSDVPGQFSNYGYTF. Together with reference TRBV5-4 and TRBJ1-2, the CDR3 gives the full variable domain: ETGVTQSPTHLIKTRGQQVTLRCSSQSGHNTVSWYQQALGQGPQFIFQYYREEENGRGNFPPRFSGLQFPNYSSELNVNALELDDSALYLCASSDVPGQFSNYGYTFGSGTRLTVV.

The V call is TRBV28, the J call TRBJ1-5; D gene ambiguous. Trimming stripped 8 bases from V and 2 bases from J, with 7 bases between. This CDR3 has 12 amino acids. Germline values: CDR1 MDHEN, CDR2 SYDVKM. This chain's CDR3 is CASAQGNQPQHF. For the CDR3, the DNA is TGTGCCAGCGCCCAAGGCAATCAGCCCCAGCATTTT.

The CDR3 sequence is CASSRQGAGEQYF. The CDR3 bases are TGTGCCAGCAGCCGACAGGGGGCGGGCGAGCAGTACTTC. The rearrangement links TRBV5-4 to TRBJ2-7, with 10 nucleotides matching TRBD1. V shed 4 bases and J 6 bases; nucleotides not matched to a gene: 4. The CDR3 consists of 13 residues. Germline lookup yields CDR1 SGHNT and CDR2 YYREEE (reference sequence).

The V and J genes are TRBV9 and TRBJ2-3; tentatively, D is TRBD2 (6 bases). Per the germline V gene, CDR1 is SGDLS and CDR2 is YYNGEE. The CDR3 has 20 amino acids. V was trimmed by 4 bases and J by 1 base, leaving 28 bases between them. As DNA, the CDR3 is TGTGCCAGCAGCCCAGAGGGAATTAGCGGCTTGTTCTATCGCACAGATACGCAGTATTTT. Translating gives CASSPEGISGLFYRTDTQYF.

The CDR3 spells CASSRGRHGANVLTF. CDR3 DNA: TGTGCCAGCAGTCGCGGACGGCATGGGGCCAACGTCCTGACTTTC. This rearrangement joins TRBV28 to TRBJ2-6; D uncertain. The CDR3 extends over 15 amino acids. V was shortened by 5 bases and J by 3 bases, with 11 bases between the two germline ends. CDR1 and CDR2 from the germline V gene are MDHEN and SYDVKM.

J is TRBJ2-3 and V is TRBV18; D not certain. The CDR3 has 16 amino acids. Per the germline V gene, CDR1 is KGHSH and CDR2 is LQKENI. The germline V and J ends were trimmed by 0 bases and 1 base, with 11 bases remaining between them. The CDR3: CASSPPSPGGTDTQYF. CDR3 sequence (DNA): TGTGCCAGCTCACCACCGAGCCCGGGCGGCACAGATACGCAGTATTTT. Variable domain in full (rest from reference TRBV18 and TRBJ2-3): NAGVMQNPRHLVRRRGQEARLRCSPMKGHSHVYWYRQLPEEGLKFMVYLQKENIIDESGMPKERFSAEFPKEGPSILRIQQVVRGDSAAYFCASSPPSPGGTDTQYFGPGTRLTVL.

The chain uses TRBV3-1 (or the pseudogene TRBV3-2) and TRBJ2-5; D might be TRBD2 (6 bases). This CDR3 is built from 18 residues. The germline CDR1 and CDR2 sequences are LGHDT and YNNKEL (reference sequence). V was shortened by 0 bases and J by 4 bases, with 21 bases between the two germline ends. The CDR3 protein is CASSQDRATHGGGETQYF. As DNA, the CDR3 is TGTGCCAGCAGCCAAGATAGGGCGACGCACGGGGGTGGAGAGACCCAGTACTTC.

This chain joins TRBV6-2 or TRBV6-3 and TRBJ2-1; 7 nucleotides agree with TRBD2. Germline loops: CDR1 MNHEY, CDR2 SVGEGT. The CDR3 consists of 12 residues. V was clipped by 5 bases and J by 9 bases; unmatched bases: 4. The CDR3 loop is CASSETSSEQFF. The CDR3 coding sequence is TGTGCCAGCAGTGAGACTAGCAGTGAGCAGTTCTTC.

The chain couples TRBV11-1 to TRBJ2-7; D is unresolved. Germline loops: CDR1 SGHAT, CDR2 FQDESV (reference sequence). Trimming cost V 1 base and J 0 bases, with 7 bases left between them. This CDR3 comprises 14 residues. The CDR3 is CASSLGQSSYEQYF. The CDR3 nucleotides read TGTGCCAGCAGCTTAGGCCAAAGCTCCTACGAGCAGTACTTC.

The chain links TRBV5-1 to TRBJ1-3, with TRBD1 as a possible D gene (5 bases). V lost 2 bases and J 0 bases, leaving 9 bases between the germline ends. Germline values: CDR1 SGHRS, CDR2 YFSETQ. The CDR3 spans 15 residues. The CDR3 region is CASSLTGISGNTIYF. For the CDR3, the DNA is TGCGCCAGCAGCTTAACAGGAATCTCTGGAAACACCATATATTTT.

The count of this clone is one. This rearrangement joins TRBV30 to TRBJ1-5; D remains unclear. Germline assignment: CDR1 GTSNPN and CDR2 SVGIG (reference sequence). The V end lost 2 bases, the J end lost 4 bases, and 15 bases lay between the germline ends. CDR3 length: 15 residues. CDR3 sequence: CAWSLAPTSNQPQHF. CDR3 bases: TGTGCCTGGAGTCTAGCTCCAACGAGTAATCAGCCCCAGCATTTT.

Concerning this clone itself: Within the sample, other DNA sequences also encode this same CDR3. For the CDR3, the DNA is TGTGCCAGTTCGTCGGGACTAGCGGCCTACAATGAGCAGTTCTTC. Translating gives CASSSGLAAYNEQFF. The chain carries TRBV7-9 and TRBJ2-1; 11 bases align to TRBD2. This CDR3 has 15 amino acids. Germline V gives CDR1 SEHNR, CDR2 FQNEAQ (reference sequence). Trimming cost V 9 bases and J 2 bases; bases outside gene matches: 6.

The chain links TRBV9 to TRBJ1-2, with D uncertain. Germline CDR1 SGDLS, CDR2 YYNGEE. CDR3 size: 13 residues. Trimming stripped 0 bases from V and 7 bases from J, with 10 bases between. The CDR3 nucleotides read TGTGCCAGCAGCGTAGTGGGTTTGAGTGGCTACACCTTC. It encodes CASSVVGLSGYTF. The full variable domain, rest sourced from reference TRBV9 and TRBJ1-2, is DSGVTQTPKHLITATGQRVTLRCSPRSGDLSVYWYQQSLDQGLQFLIQYYNGEERAKGNILERFSAQQFPDLHSELNLSSLELGDSALYFCASSVVGLSGYTFGSGTRLTVV.

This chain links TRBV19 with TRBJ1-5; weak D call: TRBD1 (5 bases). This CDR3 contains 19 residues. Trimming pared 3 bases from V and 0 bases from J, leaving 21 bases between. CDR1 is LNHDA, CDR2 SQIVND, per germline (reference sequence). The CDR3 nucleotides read TGTGCCAGTAGTATGGATCGAGGTGCGGCAGGGAGTAGCAATCAGCCCCAGCATTTT. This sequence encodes CASSMDRGAAGSSNQPQHF. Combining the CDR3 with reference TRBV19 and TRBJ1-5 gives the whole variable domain DGGITQSPKYLFRKEGQNVTLSCEQNLNHDAMYWYRQDPGQGLRLIYYSQIVNDFQKGDIAEGYSVSREKKESFPLTVTSAQKNPTAFYLCASSMDRGAAGSSNQPQHFGDGTRLSIL.

CDR3 DNA: TGTGCCAGCAGCCAAGATTTGGCTAGCGGGAGTGTTGAGCAGTACTTC. Its protein is CASSQDLASGSVEQYF. The rearrangement uses TRBV3-1 (or the pseudogene TRBV3-2) and TRBJ2-7; 10 nucleotides agree with TRBD2. The CDR3 covers 16 residues. Germline CDR1 reads LGHDT; CDR2 reads YNNKEL (reference sequence). The V gene end was trimmed by 0 bases and the J gene end by 7 bases; junction bases not matched to a gene: 9.

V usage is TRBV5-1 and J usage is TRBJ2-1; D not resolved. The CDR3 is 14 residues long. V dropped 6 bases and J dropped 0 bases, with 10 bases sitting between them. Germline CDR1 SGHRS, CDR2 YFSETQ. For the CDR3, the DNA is TGCGCCAGCAACAGTAAGGGCTCCTACAATGAGCAGTTCTTC. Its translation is CASNSKGSYNEQFF.

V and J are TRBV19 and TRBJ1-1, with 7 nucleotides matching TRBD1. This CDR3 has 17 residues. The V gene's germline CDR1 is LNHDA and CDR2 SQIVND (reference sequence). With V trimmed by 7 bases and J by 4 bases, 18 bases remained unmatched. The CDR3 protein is CASTRLRAGGWGTEAFF. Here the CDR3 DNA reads TGTGCCAGTACCCGATTAAGAGCAGGGGGATGGGGCACTGAAGCTTTCTTT.

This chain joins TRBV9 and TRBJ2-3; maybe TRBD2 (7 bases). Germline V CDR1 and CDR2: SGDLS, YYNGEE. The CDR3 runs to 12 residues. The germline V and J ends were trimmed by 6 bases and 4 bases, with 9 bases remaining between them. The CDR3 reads CASKGGADTQYF. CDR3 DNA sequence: TGTGCCAGCAAGGGGGGGGCAGATACGCAGTATTTT.

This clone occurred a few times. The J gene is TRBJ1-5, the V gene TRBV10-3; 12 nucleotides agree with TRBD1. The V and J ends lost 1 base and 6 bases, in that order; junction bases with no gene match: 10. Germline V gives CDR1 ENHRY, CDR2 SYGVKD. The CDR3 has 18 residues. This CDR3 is CAISEFFPGQGARQPQHF. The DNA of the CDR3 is TGTGCCATCAGTGAGTTTTTCCCGGGACAGGGGGCGCGTCAGCCCCAGCATTTT.

The CDR3 DNA is TGTGCCAGCGGGGGACGCTCTGGAAACACCATATATTTT. Its translation is CASGGRSGNTIYF. The chain joins TRBV4-2 to TRBJ1-3, with TRBD1 as a possible D gene (5 bases). V lost 8 bases to trimming and J lost 0 bases, with 8 bases between them. Germline V gene lookup returns CDR1 LGHNA and CDR2 YNFKEQ. The CDR3 sequence is 13 residues long.

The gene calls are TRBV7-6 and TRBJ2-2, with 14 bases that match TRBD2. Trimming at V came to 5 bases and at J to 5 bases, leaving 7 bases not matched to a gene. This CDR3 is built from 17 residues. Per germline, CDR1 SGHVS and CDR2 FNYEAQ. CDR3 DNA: TGTGCCAGCAGCCTAGGACTAGCGGGGGGCTCGACCGGGGAGCTGTTTTTT. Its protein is CASSLGLAGGSTGELFF.

The CDR3: CASSFSSAYNEQFF. CDR3 nucleotide sequence: TGTGCCAGCAGCTTTTCTAGCGCCTACAATGAGCAGTTCTTC. V gene TRBV7-8 combines with J gene TRBJ2-1, with D maybe TRBD2 (6 bases). V was shortened by 3 bases and J by 2 bases, with 8 bases between the two germline ends. The CDR3 is made up of 14 amino acids. CDR1 and CDR2 from the germline V gene are SGHVS and FQNEAQ. Full variable domain (rest looked up from reference TRBV7-8 and TRBJ2-1): GAGVSQSPRYKVAKRGQDVALRCDPISGHVSLFWYQQALGQGPEFLTYFQNEAQLDKSGLPSDRFFAERPEGSVSTLKIQRTQQEDSAVYLCASSFSSAYNEQFFGPGTRLTVL.

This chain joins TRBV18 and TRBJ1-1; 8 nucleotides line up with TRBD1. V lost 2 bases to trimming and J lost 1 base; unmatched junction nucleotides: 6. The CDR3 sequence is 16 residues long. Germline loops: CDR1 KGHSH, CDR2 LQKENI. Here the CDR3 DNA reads TGTGCCAGCTCACCAAGGGGGACAGGCTCGAACACTGAAGCTTTCTTT. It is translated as CASSPRGTGSNTEAFF.

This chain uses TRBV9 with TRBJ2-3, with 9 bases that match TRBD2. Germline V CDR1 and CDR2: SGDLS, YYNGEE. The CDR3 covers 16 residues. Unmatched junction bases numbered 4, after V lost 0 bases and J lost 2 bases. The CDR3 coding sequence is TGTGCCAGCAGCGTAGAGGCGGGAGGGCCCACAGATACGCAGTATTTT. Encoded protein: CASSVEAGGPTDTQYF.

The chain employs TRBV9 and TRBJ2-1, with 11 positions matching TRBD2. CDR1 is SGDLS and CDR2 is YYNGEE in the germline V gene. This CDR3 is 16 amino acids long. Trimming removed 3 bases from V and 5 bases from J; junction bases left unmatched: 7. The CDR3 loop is CASSAGSGGANNEQFF. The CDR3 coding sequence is TGTGCCAGCAGCGCCGGTAGCGGGGGGGCCAACAATGAGCAGTTCTTC.

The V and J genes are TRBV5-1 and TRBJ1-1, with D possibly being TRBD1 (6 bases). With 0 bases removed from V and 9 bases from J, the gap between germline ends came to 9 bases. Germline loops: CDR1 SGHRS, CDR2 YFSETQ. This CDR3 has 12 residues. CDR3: CASSLEDRKAFF. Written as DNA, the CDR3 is TGCGCCAGCAGCTTGGAGGACAGAAAAGCTTTCTTT.

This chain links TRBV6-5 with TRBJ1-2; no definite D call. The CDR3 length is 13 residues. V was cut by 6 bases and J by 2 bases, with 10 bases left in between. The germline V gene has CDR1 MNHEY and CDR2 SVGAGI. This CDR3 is CASSWTDNYGYTF. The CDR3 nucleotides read TGTGCCAGCAGCTGGACGGACAACTATGGCTACACCTTC.

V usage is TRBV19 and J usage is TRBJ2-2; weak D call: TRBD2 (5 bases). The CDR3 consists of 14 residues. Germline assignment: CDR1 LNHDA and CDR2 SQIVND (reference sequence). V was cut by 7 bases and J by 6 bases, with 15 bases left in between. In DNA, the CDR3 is TGTGCCAGTATGCGGGCGGGTTCCCCCGGGGAGCTGTTTTTT. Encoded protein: CASMRAGSPGELFF.

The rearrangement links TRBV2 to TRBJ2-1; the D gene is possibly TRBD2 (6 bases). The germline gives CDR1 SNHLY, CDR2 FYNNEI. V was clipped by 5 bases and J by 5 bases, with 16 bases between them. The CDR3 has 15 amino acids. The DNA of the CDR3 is TGTGCCAGCAGTCAAACACTTCTAGCGAACAATGAGCAGTTCTTC. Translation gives CASSQTLLANNEQFF. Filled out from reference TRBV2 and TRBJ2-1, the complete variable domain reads EPEVTQTPSHQVTQMGQEVILRCVPISNHLYFYWYRQILGQKVEFLVSFYNNEISEKSEIFDDQFSVERPDGSNFTLKIRSTKLEDSAMYFCASSQTLLANNEQFFGPGTRLTVL.

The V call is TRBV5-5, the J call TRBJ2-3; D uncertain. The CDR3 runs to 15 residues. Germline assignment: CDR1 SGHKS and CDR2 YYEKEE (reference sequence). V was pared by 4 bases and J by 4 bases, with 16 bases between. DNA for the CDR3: TGTGCCAGCAGCCAGATACCCACCGCGGCAGATACGCAGTATTTT. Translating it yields CASSQIPTAADTQYF.

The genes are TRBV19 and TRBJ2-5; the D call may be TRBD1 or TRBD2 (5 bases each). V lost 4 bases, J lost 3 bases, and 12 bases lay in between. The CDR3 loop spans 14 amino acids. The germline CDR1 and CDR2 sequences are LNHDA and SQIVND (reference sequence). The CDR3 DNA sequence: TGTGCCAGTAGTACCTCCGGGGCAAAAGAGACCCAGTACTTC. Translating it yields CASSTSGAKETQYF.

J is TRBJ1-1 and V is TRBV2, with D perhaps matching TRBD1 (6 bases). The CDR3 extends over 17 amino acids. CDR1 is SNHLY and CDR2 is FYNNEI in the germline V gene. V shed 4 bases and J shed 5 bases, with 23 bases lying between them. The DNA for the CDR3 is TGTGCCAGCAGTGTTACCGGGGGCGATTATTCGAATACTGAAGCTTTCTTT. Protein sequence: CASSVTGGDYSNTEAFF.